This entry concerns a single TCR beta chain. The target of this receptor is not known. The record has no base qualities; no much larger clone is one base away. These data originate in a study of blood T cell repertoires in COVID-19 (dated by TCRdb to about 2020). With regard to the full study: Samples covering the acute and convalescent phases of COVID-19 were provided by collaborators in the United States, Italy and Spain. The repertoires were released in a freely available public database intended as a resource for research on the immune response to SARS-CoV-2. Nearly every sample came with metadata listing a de-identified subject ID, COVID-19 status, age in years and sex. The material from the prospective study consisted of cDNA or gDNA derived from T cells, B-cell-depleted T cells, or PBMCs. HLA class I and class II types, where available, came from metadata supplied by the sample provider rather than from assay-based typing. Subjects who had been exposed to COVID-19, were actively infected with it, or had recovered from it provided the deeply sampled blood TCRbeta repertoires that made up the dataset. The samples were drawn from the first 160 participants of the ongoing ImmuneRACE study and from 1,254 subjects provided by 6 global collaborators. The study at large found these results: How much clinical and demographic metadata was included differed by source and by participant, and the metadata was provided uncurated.

Measured from the cysteine to the phenylalanine, the CDR3 is 15 residues long. This entry keeps only the CDR3 DNA: 45 bases, framed from base 1. For this chain, trimming is 1 base at the V end and 3 bases at the J end, and the number of junction bases without a gene match is 6. From a lookup of the germline V gene (reference sequence), CDR1 and CDR2 are SGHNT and YYREEE. TCRbeta CDR3 regions were amplified from genomic DNA using the immunoSEQ Assay, a bias-controlled multiplex PCR. On the authors' methods: The number of nucleated cells in each sample was estimated from the amplification of reference gene primers within the assay. To quantify the absolute abundance of each unique TCRbeta CDR3 rearrangement, sequence reads were collapsed and filtered. Productive Simpson clonality was computed per sample as the square root of Simpson's diversity index over productive rearrangements. Sourced from immuneACCESS, this table was stored by TCRdb with only in-frame sequences that have V and J called. A share of the clones is absent; for the studies checked, an unresolved V gene accounts for under half, and the remainder has no known explanation. D and trimming come from the DNA, and the V and J calls and clone size come from that table. The sample table holds around 200,000 clones, of which around 87% were seen once. About 0.95% of the sample is taken by the ten largest.

A second Seattle source provided samples from volunteer blood donors who had recovered from COVID-19. The collaborating institutions used their own protocols to collect whole blood in K2EDTA tubes. For TCRbeta analysis, collaborators shipped samples as frozen whole blood, isolated PBMCs, or DNA extracted from either of those sample types. Sequenced material: peripheral blood. The TCR sequence derives from a woman between 18 and 29 years old who had recovered from COVID-19. The chain joins TRBV5-4 to TRBJ2-7, with 8 bases in between that match TRBD1. The CDR3 has the sequence CASSLPGQGGYEQYF. The DNA reads as follows: TGTGCCAGCAGCTTGCCCGGACAGGGTGGCTACGAGCAGTACTTC.